This T cell receptor (beta chain) was sequenced in a study of Ad26.COV2.S vaccination and SARS-CoV-2 variants. Study results and caveats: Breadth and depth estimates from TCRs may understate total T cell responses. Placebo recipients and vaccine recipients were similar in non-spike TCR breadth. Vaccinees displayed broader spike-specific TCR repertoires than placebo recipients.

Deletions cut 1 base from V and 18 bases from J, with 14 bases between. The CDR3 is 12 amino acids. The germline V gene has CDR1 SGHTS and CDR2 YDEGEE. As concerns this clone: Its target is not known.

Generated by immunoSEQ multiplex PCR, the TCRdb table keeps only in-frame clones and is missing some. The data contain approximately 400,000 clones, 90% to 95% of them seen just once; the ten biggest clones take up around 4.2%. This rearrangement joins TRBV5-8 to TRBJ1-6; no firm D call. The material sequenced was peripheral blood, taken after recovery from COVID-19. This TCR derives from a human donor who had recovered from COVID-19. DNA of the CDR3: TGTGCCAGCAGCTTGCTAAGGCCGAATACCCACTTT. This encodes CASSLLRPNTHF.